This passage covers 9 T cell receptor beta chains from one sample sequenced in a study of blood T cell repertoires in COVID-19. TCRdb keeps only in-frame clones here, not all; method: immunoSEQ multiplex PCR. The data show 110,000 or so clones, around 81% seen once. Sequencing was carried out using peripheral blood. These receptors originate from an elderly man with acute or convalescent COVID-19.

The CDR3 spells CASSQTGAYGYTF. The CDR3 nucleotides read TGTGCCAGCAGCCAGACAGGGGCCTATGGCTACACCTTC. J is TRBJ1-2 and V is TRBV4-2; 8 bases are shared with TRBD1. The CDR3 loop spans 13 amino acids. V shed 3 bases, J shed 4 bases, and the junction held 1 base outside the gene matches. The germline CDR1 and CDR2 sequences are LGHNA and YNFKEQ.

The chain uses TRBV6-6 and TRBJ2-3; the D gene is possibly TRBD2 (5 bases). The CDR3 has 13 amino acids. The germline gives CDR1 MNHNY, CDR2 SVGAGI (reference sequence). Between the trimmed V and J ends, which lost 10 bases and 4 bases, there was a span of 15 bases. Here the CDR3 reads CAIAIVSADTQYF. The DNA for the CDR3 is TGTGCCATCGCGATAGTTAGCGCAGATACGCAGTATTTT.

The chain employs TRBV5-1 and TRBJ2-3; 8 bases fit TRBD2. The CDR3 consists of 17 residues. J gave up 1 base and V 1 base, and 8 bases lay outside the gene matches. CDR1 and CDR2 (germline): SGHRS, YFSETQ. The CDR3 nucleotides are TGCGCCAGCAGCTTGAAGGCTAGCGGGTTTGGCACAGATACGCAGTATTTT. Translated, it gives CASSLKASGFGTDTQYF.

The rearrangement links TRBV19 to TRBJ1-4; 8 nucleotides line up with TRBD1. Germline CDR1 reads LNHDA; CDR2 reads SQIVND (reference sequence). Germline trimming cut 9 bases from V and 7 bases from J; bases unmatched to any gene: 10. This CDR3 is built from 14 residues. Here the CDR3 reads CASARTGSSEKLFF. The DNA for the CDR3 is TGTGCCAGCGCTCGGACAGGGTCGAGTGAAAAACTGTTTTTT.

In this sample, this clone turned up once. The V gene is TRBV7-9, the J gene TRBJ1-2; D perhaps matches TRBD1 (6 bases). The CDR3 contains 15 residues. Trimming took off 1 base at V and 4 bases at J, with 13 bases between the two ends. Germline CDR1 SEHNR, CDR2 FQNEAQ (reference sequence). CDR3 coding DNA: TGTGCCAGCAGCTTAGGGGAACAGGGAAGCTATGGCTACACCTTC. Its protein is CASSLGEQGSYGYTF.

The V call is TRBV24-1, the J call TRBJ2-7; TRBD1 agrees at 9 bases. CDR1 is KGHDR, CDR2 SFDVKD, per germline. J gave up 4 bases and V 10 bases, and 4 bases lay outside the gene matches. The CDR3 runs to 12 residues. Written as DNA, the CDR3 is TGTGCCACACAGGGGGCAGGTTACGAGCAGTACTTC. Translating gives CATQGAGYEQYF.

This sequence joins TRBV7-9 and TRBJ2-2; D is uncertain. The V end lost 0 bases, the J end lost 6 bases, and 8 bases lay between the germline ends. CDR1 and CDR2 (germline): SEHNR, FQNEAQ (reference sequence). This CDR3 spans 14 amino acids. CDR3 residues: CASSLALVAGELFF. The CDR3, as DNA: TGTGCCAGCAGCTTAGCCCTAGTGGCCGGGGAGCTGTTTTTT.

The V and J genes are TRBV7-9 and TRBJ2-1; TRBD2 agrees at 7 bases. Losses at the gene ends were 5 bases for V and 5 bases for J; bases not matched to a gene: 9. Germline CDR1 SEHNR, CDR2 FQNEAQ (reference sequence). The CDR3 totals 15 residues. DNA for the CDR3: TGTGCCAGCAGCCCCCGACTAGCAGTGAACAATGAGCAGTTCTTC. Translated, it gives CASSPRLAVNNEQFF.

The J gene is TRBJ1-6, the V gene TRBV25-1; 9 bases map to TRBD1. The CDR3 loop spans 14 amino acids. J gave up 9 bases and V 8 bases, and 8 bases lay outside the gene matches. Germline V gene data show CDR1 as MGHDK and CDR2 as SYGVNS. CDR3 DNA: TGTGCCAGCGCCGGGACAGGGAACGCTTCACCCCTCCACTTT. Its protein product is CASAGTGNASPLHF.